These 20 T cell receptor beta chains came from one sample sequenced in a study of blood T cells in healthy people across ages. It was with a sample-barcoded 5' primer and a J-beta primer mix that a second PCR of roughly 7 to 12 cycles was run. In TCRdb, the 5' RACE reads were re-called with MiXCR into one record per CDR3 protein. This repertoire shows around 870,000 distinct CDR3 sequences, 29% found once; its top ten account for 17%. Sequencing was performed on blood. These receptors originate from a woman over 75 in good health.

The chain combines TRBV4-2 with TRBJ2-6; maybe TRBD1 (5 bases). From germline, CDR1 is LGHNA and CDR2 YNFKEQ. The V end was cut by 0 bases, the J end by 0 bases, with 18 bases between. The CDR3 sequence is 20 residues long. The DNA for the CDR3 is TGTGCCAGCAGCCAAGAAGCTGAGATGGGGCCTCTCTCTGGGGCCAACGTCCTGACTTTC. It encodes CASSQEAEMGPLSGANVLTF.

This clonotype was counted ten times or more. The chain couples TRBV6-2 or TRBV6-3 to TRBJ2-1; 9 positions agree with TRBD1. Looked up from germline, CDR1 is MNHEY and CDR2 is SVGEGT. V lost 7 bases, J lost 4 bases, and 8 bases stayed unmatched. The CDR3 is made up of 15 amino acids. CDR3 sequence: CASTYRDRDYNEQFF. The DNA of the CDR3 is TGTGCCAGCACCTACCGGGACAGGGATTACAATGAGCAGTTCTTC.

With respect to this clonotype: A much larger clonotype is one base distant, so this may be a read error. CDR3 loop: CAGSQEDRGPLYGYTF. The CDR3 region has the DNA TGTGCCGGCAGCCAAGAGGACAGGGGGCCGCTCTATGGCTACACCTTC. The chain carries TRBV3-1 and TRBJ1-2; 11 nucleotides match TRBD1. From germline, CDR1 is LGHDT and CDR2 YNNKEL (reference sequence). The CDR3 has 16 amino acids.

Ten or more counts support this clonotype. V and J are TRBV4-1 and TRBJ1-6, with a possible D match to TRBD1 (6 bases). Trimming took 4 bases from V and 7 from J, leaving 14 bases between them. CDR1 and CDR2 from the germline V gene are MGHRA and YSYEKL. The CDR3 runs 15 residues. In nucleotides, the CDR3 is TGCGCCAGCAGCCCCCAATCAACAGGGAATTCACCCCTCCACTTT. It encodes CASSPQSTGNSPLHF.

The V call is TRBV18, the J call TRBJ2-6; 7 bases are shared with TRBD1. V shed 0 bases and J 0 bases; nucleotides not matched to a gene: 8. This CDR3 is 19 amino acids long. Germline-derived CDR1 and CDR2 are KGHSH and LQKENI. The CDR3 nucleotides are TGTGCCAGCTCACCACCGAAAGGGGGCGAAGGCTCTGGGGCCAACGTCCTGACTTTC. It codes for CASSPPKGGEGSGANVLTF.

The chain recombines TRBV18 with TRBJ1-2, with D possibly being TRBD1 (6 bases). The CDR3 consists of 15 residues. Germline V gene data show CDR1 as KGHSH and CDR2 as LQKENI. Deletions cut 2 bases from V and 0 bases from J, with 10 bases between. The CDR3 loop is CASSPAQGPNYGYTF. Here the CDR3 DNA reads TGTGCCAGCTCACCAGCACAGGGCCCTAACTATGGCTACACCTTC.

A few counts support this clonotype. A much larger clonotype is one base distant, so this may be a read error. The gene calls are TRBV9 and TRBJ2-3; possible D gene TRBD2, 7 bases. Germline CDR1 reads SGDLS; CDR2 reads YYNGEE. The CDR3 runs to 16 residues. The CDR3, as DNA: TGTGTCAGCAGCTCGGAGGGGGGGCGGAGCACAGATACGCAGTATTTT. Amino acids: CVSSSEGGRSTDTQYF.

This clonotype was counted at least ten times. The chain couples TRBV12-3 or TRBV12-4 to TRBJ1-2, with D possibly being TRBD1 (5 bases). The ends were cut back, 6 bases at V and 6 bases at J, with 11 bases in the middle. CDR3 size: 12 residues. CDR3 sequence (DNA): TGTGCCAGCAGGCCGGGACTTGATGGCTACACCTTC. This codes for CASRPGLDGYTF.

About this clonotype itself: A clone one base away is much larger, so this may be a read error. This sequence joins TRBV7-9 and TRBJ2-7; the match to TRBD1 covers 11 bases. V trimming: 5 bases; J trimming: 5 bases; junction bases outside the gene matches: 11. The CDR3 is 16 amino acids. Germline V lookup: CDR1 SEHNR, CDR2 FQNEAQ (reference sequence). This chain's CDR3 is CASSDRTGGRGDEQYF. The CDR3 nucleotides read TGTGCCAGCAGCGACAGGACAGGGGGCCGGGGCGACGAGCAGTACTTC.

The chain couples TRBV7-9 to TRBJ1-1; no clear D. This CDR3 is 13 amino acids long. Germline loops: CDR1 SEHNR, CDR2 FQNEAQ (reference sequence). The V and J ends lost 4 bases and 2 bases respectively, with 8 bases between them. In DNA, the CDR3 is TGTGCCAGCAGCTCAAGACACAACACTGAAGCTTTCTTT. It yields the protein CASSSRHNTEAFF.

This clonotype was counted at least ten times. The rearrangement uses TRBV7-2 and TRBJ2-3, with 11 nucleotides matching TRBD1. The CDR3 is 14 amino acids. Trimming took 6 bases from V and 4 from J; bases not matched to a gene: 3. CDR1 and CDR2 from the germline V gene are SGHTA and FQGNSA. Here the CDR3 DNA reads TGTGCCAGCAGGGGACAGGGGGTTTCAGATACGCAGTATTTT. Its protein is CASRGQGVSDTQYF. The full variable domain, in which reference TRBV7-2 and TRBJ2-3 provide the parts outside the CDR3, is GAGVSQSPSNKVTEKGKDVELRCDPISGHTALYWYRQSLGQGLEFLIYFQGNSAPDKSGLPSDRFSAERTGGSVSTLTIQRTQQEDSAVYLCASRGQGVSDTQYFGPGTRLTVL.

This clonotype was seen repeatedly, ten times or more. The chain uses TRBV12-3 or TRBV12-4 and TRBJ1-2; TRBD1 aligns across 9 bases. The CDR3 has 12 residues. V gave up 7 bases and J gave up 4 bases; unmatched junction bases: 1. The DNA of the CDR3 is TGTGCCAGCAAGGGACAGGGCTATGGCTACACCTTC. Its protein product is CASKGQGYGYTF.

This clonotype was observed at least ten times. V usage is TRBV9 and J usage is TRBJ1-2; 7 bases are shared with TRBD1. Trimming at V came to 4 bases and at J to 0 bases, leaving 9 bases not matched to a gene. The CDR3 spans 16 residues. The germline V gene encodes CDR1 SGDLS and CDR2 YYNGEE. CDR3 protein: CASSLKGASTNYGYTF. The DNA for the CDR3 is TGTGCCAGCAGCCTCAAGGGGGCCTCTACTAACTATGGCTACACCTTC.

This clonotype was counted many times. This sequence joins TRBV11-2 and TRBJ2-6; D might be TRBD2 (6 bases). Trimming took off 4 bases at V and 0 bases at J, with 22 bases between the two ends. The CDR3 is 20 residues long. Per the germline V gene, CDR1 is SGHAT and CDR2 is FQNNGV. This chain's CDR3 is CASSSLPSARGNSGANVLTF. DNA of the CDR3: TGTGCCAGCAGCTCTCTCCCTAGCGCCCGGGGGAACTCTGGGGCCAACGTCCTGACTTTC.

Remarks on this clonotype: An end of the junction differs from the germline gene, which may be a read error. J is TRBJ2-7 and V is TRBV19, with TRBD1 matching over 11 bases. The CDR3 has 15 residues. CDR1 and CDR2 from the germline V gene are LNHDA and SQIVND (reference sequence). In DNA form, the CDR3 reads TGTGCCAGTAGTATAGGAGGACAGGGGGCCTACGAGCGGTACTTC. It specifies CASSIGGQGAYERYF.

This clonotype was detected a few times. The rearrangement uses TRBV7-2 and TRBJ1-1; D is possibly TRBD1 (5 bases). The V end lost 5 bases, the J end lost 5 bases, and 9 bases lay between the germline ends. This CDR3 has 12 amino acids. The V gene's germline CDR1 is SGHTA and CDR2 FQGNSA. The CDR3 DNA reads TGTGCCAGCAGCCGGACACGGACTGAAGCTTTCTTT. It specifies CASSRTRTEAFF.

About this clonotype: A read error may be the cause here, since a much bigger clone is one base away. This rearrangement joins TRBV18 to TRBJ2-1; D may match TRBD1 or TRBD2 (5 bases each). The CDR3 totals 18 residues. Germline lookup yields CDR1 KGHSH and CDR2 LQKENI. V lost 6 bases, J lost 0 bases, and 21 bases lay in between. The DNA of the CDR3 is TGTGCCAGCTCGCCTCTCGGGGCAGGGATCAGCTCCTACAATGAGCAGTTCTTC. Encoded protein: CASSPLGAGISSYNEQFF.

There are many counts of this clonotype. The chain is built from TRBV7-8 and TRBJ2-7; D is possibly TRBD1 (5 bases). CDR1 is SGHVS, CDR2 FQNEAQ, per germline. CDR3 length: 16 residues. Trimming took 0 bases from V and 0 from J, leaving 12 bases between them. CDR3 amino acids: CASSLAERQYSYEQYF. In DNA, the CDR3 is TGTGCCAGCAGCTTAGCGGAAAGACAGTACTCCTACGAGCAGTACTTC. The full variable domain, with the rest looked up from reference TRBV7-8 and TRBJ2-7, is GAGVSQSPRYKVAKRGQDVALRCDPISGHVSLFWYQQALGQGPEFLTYFQNEAQLDKSGLPSDRFFAERPEGSVSTLKIQRTQQEDSAVYLCASSLAERQYSYEQYFGPGTRLTVT.

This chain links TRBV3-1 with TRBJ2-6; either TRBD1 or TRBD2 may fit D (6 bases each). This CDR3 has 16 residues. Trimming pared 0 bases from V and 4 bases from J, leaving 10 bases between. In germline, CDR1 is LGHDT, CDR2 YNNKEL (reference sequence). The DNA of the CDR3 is TGTGCCAGCAGCCAAGATGGGGGGACAGGGGCCAACGTCCTGACTTTC. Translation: CASSQDGGTGANVLTF.

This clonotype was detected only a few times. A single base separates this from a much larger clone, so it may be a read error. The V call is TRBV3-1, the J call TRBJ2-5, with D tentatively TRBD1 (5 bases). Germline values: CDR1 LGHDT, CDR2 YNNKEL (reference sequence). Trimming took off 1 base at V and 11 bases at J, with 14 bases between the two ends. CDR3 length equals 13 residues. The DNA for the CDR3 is TGTGCCAGCAGCCAAGGGGGCCTAGATGAGCAGTACTTC. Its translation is CASSQGGLDEQYF.